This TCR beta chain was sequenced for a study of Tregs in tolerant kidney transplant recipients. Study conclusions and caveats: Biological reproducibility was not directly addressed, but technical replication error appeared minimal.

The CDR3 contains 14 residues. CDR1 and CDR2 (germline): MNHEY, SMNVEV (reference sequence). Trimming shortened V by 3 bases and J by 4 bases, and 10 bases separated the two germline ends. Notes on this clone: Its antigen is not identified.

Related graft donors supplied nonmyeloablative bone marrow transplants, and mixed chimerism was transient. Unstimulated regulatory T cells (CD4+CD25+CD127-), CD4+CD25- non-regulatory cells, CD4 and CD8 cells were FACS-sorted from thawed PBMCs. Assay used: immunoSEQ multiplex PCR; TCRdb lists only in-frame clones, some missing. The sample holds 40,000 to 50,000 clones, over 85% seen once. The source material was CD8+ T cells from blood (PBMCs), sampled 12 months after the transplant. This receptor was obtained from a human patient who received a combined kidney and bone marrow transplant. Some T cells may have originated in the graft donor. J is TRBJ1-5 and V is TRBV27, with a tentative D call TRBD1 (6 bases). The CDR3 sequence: CASSLAGENQPQHF. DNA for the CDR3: TGTGCCAGCAGTTTGGCAGGGGAAAATCAGCCCCAGCATTTT.